This T cell receptor (beta chain) is drawn from a study of T cells in Graves' hyperthyroidism and ophthalmopathy (dated by TCRdb to the late 2010s). For the wider study: Peripheral blood samples were taken at initial diagnosis, before any treatment was given. A discovery cohort of about a hundred patients, roughly 45 with Graves' ophthalmopathy and 55 to 60 with stable Graves' hyperthyroidism, was used to find distinguishing TCR V-J signatures. Whether ophthalmopathy could be predicted prospectively was tested in an independent validation cohort made up of about 20 hyperthyroidism patients plus 17 patients who later progressed to ophthalmopathy. The approximately 100 discovery patients were randomly split 7:3 into training and test sets. Thyroid tissue and blood T-cell repertoires from about six Graves' hyperthyroidism patients were also compared in the study. After blood sampling, hyperthyroidism patients were treated with methimazole at a starting dose of 30 mg daily, and ophthalmopathy patients were treated with high-dose intravenous methylprednisolone. According to the paper, TCR Vbeta CDR3 sequencing was carried out on some 140 peripheral blood samples, which came from approximately 43 ophthalmopathy, under 85 hyperthyroidism and some 17 progressor patients. What the study reported, not specific to this receptor: Sample size was not statistically predetermined, and investigators were not blinded to group allocation. In validation, the model predicted progression to ophthalmopathy a median of 6.5 months before onset, with over 60% sensitivity and roughly 77% specificity. In cross-validation, a model built on a 13 V-J signature told ophthalmopathy apart from stable hyperthyroidism with 87.88% sensitivity and around 81% specificity, and in testing the same model reached 80%/75%. Most expanded thyroid clonotypes (frequency above 0.001) were also detected in blood, a finding suggesting that blood repertoires may reflect thyroid immune responses.

Hyperthyroidism patients were newly diagnosed, with disease duration under 2 months, and aged 18 to 65 years. Patients with uncontrolled infections, other autoimmune diseases, pregnancy or lactation were excluded. Clinical symptoms, serum thyroxine and TRAb, thyroid ultrasound, and orbital computed tomography formed the basis for the diagnoses. Blood from progressor patients was drawn when they were first diagnosed with hyperthyroidism, before any ophthalmopathy symptoms appeared. PBMCs were isolated from about 9 ml of fresh peripheral blood by Ficoll-Paque density gradient centrifugation. Progressor patients were first diagnosed with Graves' hyperthyroidism and then developed ophthalmopathy during follow-up. Total RNA was extracted using Trizol reagent, and RNA quality was assessed on an Agilent 2100 Bioanalyzer. The TCR beta CDR3 regions were amplified from the RNA transcripts. A first-round RT-PCR of the TCR CDR3 used the HTBI primer set with the Qiagen OneStep RT-PCR kit. A second multiplex PCR round built the libraries, followed by size selection and purification. Sequencing of the libraries was done on an Illumina HiSeq2000 using paired-end 100 bp reads. The original methods were these. SOAPnuke was used to process the raw data, throwing out any read that contained adapters or uncalled bases, had a mean Phred below 15, or lacked an exact constant-primer or identifier match. COPE v1.2.5 was used to merge high-quality paired reads, and clonotypes were defined as unique nucleotide sequences. MiTCR v1.1 was used to align clonotypes to the IMGT TRBV, TRBD and TRBJ reference segments. Analysis was restricted to V-J combinations with a frequency above 0.0001, which covered roughly 99% of repertoires. The TCS score was defined as the ratio of F50 (clonal expansion) to E x V (chaos), calculated using BLOSUM62-based TCRdist between CDR3 peptides within each V-J. Welch's t-statistics and random forest reduced fewer than 600 V-J features to 13, which were used in a naive Bayes classifier (R e1071). The raw public data were reprocessed by TCRdb itself: fastp quality trimming at Q25, MiXCR clonotype calling, in-frame beta chains only. Every CDR3 protein is listed once, alongside the most common genes and DNA of its rows. The V and J calls follow TCRdb's processing rather than the paper's. Across this sample there are 300,000 to 450,000 distinct CDR3 sequences, with about 15% seen only once. The ten largest account for around a third of the sample.

Points on this clonotype: The antigen it binds to is not known. Base qualities are not provided; no much larger clone lies one nucleotide away.

The sample was blood. This receptor was obtained from a woman in her twenties or thirties with Graves' hyperthyroidism that later progressed to Graves' ophthalmopathy.

Here is the DNA: TGTGCCAGCAGTGACAGCCTTAACCTGAACACTGAAGCTTTCTTT. This gives the protein CASSDSLNLNTEAFF. Recombination linked TRBV6-1 to TRBJ1-1; confidence is insufficient to name the D gene. Reading the germline V gene gives CDR1 MNHNS and CDR2 SASEGT. V gives up 3 bases and J gives up 0 bases, and the segment between their germline ends measures 11 bases. Spanning cysteine to phenylalanine, the CDR3 consists of 15 amino acids. Here the CDR3 DNA is all that survives: 45 bases in frame from base 1.